This TCR beta chain was obtained from a study of cytomegalovirus exposure and HLA in healthy donors. The study's findings and limits: The study put some 160 TCR beta chains on its list as cytomegalovirus-associated. The CMV antigen specificity of a few CMV-associated chains was confirmed through in vitro analysis.

The CDR3 length is 16 residues. With 5 bases clipped from V and 1 base from J, the junction kept 8 bases outside the gene matches. Per the germline V gene, CDR1 is SGHTA and CDR2 is FQGNSA. Clones were sequenced by immunoSEQ multiplex PCR, and TCRdb holds only the in-frame ones, with some missing. The sample comprises about 160,000 clones, 90% to 97% of which are singletons, and 0.89% rests with the top ten. Concerning this clone: Its antigen is still unknown.

The sequencing input was PBMCs. The chain uses TRBV7-2 and TRBJ2-5; TRBD2 matches at 9 bases. The TCR originated in a woman aged 18-29 years in good health and CMV-seronegative. As DNA, the CDR3 is TGTGCCAGCAGCGTCGAGGGCGGGGGGGGCCAAGAGACCCAGTACTTC. Translated: CASSVEGGGGQETQYF.